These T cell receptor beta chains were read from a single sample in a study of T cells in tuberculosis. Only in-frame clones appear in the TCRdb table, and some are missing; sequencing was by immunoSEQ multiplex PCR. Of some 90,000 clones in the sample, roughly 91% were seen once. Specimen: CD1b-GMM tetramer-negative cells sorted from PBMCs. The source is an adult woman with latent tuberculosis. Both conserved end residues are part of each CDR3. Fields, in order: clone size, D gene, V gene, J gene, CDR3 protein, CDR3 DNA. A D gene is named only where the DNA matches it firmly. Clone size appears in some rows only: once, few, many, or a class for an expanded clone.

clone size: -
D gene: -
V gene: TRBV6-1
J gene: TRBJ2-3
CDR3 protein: CASSERQGTDTQYF
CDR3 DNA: TGTGCCAGCAGTGAACGGCAGGGCACAGATACGCAGTATTTT

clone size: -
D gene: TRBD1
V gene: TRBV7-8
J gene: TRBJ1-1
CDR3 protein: CASSLEGTGTEAFF
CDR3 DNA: TGTGCCAGCAGCTTAGAGGGGACAGGGACTGAAGCTTTCTTT

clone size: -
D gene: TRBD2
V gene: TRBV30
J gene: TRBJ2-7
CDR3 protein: CAWSGVGRGAYEQYF
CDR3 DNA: TGTGCCTGGAGTGGGGTGGGGAGGGGAGCCTACGAGCAGTACTTC

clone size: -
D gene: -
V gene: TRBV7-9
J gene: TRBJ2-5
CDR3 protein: CASSPPGLGGETQYF
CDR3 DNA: TGTGCCAGCAGCCCCCCAGGGTTGGGAGGAGAGACCCAGTACTTC

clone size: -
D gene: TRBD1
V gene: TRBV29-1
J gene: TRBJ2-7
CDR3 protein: CSVRDRAVYEQYF
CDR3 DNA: TGCAGCGTTCGGGACAGGGCGGTCTACGAGCAGTACTTC

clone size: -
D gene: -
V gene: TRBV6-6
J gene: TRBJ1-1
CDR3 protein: CASSNGGGVNTEAFF
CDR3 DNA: TGTGCCAGCAGCAACGGAGGTGGGGTGAACACTGAAGCTTTCTTT

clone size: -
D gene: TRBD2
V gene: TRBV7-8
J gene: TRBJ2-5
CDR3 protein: CASRTPRLAGEYQETQYF
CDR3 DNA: TGTGCCAGCAGAACCCCCCGACTAGCGGGGGAGTACCAAGAGACCCAGTACTTC

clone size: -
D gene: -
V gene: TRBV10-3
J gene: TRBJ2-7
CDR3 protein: CATMMDSDYEQYF
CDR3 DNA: TGTGCCACGATGATGGACAGTGACTACGAGCAGTACTTC

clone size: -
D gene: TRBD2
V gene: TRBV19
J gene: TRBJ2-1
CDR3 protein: CASSYGLGYNEQFF
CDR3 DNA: TGTGCCAGTAGTTACGGACTAGGTTACAATGAGCAGTTCTTC

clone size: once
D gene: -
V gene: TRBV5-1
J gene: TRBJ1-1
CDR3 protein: CASTTGWGMKNTEAFF
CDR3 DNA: TGCGCCAGTACTACAGGGTGGGGGATGAAAAACACTGAAGCTTTCTTT

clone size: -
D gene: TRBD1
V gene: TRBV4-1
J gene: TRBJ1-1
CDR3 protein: CASSHIRTGDTEAFF
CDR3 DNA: TGCGCCAGCAGCCACATTCGGACAGGGGACACTGAAGCTTTCTTT

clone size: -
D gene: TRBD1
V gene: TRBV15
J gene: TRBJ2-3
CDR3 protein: CATSRDPVGTGGWADTQYF
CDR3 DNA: TGTGCCACCAGCAGAGATCCGGTGGGGACAGGGGGGTGGGCAGATACGCAGTATTTT

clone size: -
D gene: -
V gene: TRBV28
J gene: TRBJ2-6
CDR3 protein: CASSWDTGANVLTF
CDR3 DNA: TGTGCCAGCAGTTGGGACACTGGGGCCAACGTCCTGACTTTC

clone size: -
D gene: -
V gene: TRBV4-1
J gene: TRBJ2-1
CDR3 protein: CASSQEGATLYNEQFF
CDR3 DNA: TGCGCCAGCAGCCAAGAGGGGGCCACCCTCTACAATGAGCAGTTCTTC

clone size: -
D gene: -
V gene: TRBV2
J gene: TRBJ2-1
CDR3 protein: CASSGVSGGGQFF
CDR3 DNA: TGTGCCAGCAGTGGGGTTTCGGGCGGAGGGCAGTTCTTC

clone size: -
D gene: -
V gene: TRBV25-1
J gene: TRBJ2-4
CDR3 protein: CASSDSLSKNIQYF
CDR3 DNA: TGTGCCAGCAGCGACAGCCTCTCTAAAAACATTCAGTACTTC

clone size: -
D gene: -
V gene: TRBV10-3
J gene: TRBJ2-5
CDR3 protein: CAISEFVGQQETQYF
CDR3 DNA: TGTGCCATCAGTGAGTTTGTGGGCCAACAAGAGACCCAGTACTTC

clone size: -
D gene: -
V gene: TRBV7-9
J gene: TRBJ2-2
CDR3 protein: CASNPLRTANTGELFF
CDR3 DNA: TGTGCCAGCAACCCCCTCAGGACAGCGAACACCGGGGAGCTGTTTTTT

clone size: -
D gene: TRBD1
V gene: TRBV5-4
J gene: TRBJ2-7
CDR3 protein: CASSPRAGGSHEQYF
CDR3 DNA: TGTGCCAGCAGCCCCCGGGCAGGGGGCTCGCACGAGCAGTACTTC

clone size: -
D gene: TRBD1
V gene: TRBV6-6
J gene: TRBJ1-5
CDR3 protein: CASSRQGSNQPQHF
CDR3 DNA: TGTGCCAGCAGTCGACAGGGTAGCAATCAGCCCCAGCATTTT

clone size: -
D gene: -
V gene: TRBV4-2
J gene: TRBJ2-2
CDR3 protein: CASSQERGTTGELFF
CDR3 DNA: TGTGCCAGCAGCCAAGAAAGGGGGACCACCGGGGAGCTGTTTTTT

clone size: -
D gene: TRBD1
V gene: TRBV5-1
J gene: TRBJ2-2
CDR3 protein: CASSRQGANTGELFF
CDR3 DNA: TGCGCCAGCAGCCGACAGGGGGCTAACACCGGGGAGCTGTTTTTT

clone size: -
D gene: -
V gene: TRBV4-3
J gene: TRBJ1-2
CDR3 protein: CASSPSGSKDSNYGYTF
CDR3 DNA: TGCGCCAGCAGCCCATCAGGTTCGAAGGACTCTAACTATGGCTACACCTTC

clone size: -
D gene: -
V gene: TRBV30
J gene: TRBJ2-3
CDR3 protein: CAWDQGGEDTQYF
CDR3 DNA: TGTGCCTGGGATCAAGGGGGAGAAGATACGCAGTATTTT

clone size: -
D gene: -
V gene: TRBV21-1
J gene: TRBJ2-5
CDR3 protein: CASSKERGSQETQYF
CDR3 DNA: TGTGCCAGCAGCAAGGAAAGGGGATCTCAAGAGACCCAGTACTTC

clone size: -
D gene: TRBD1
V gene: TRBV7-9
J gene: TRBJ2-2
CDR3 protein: CASSSIGTENTGELFF
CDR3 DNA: TGTGCCAGCAGCTCAATAGGGACAGAGAACACCGGGGAGCTGTTTTTT

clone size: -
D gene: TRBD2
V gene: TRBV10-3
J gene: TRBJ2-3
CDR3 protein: CAISGSSGADTQYF
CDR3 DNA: TGTGCCATCAGTGGTTCGAGCGGGGCAGATACGCAGTATTTT

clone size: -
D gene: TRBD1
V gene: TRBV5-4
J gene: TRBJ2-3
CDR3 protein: CASSLARDRSTDTQYF
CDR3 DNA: TGTGCCAGCAGCTTGGCAAGGGACAGGAGCACAGATACGCAGTATTTT

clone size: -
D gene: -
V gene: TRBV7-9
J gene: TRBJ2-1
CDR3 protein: CASSLDRANEQFF
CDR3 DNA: TGTGCCAGCAGCTTAGACAGGGCCAATGAGCAGTTCTTC

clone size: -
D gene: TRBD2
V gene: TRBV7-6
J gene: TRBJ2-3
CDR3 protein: CASSLVPSGGSDTQYF
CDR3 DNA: TGTGCCAGCAGCTTAGTTCCTAGCGGGGGGTCAGATACGCAGTATTTT

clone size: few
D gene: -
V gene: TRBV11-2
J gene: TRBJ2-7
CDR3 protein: CASSPGWGYEQYF
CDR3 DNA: TGTGCCAGCAGCCCAGGGTGGGGATACGAGCAGTACTTC

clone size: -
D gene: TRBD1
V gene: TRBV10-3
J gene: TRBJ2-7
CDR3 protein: CAISDPRGGDRGYEQYF
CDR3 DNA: TGTGCCATCAGTGACCCCCGGGGGGGGGACAGGGGCTACGAGCAGTACTTC

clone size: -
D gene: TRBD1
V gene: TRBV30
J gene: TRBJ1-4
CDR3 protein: CAWSEPGQTNEKLFF
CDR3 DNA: TGTGCCTGGAGTGAGCCGGGACAGACAAATGAAAAACTGTTTTTT

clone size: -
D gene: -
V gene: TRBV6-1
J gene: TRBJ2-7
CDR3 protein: CASSSRDIYEQYF
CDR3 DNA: TGTGCCAGCAGTTCTCGCGACATCTACGAGCAGTACTTC

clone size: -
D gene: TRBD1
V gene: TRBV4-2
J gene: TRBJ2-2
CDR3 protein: CASRRTGGPGELFF
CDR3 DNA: TGTGCCAGCAGACGGACAGGGGGCCCCGGGGAGCTGTTTTTT

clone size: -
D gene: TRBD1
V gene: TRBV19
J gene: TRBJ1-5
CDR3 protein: CASSIEAGQGGNQPQHF
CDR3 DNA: TGTGCCAGTAGTATAGAGGCGGGGCAGGGGGGAAATCAGCCCCAGCATTTT

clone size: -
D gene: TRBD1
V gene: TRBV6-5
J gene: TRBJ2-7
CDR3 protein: CASSAPGQGYEQYF
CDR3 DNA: TGTGCCAGCAGTGCCCCGGGACAGGGCTACGAGCAGTACTTC

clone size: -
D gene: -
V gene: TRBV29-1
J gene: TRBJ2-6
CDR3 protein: CSVEEAGWRVGANVLTF
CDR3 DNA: TGCAGCGTTGAGGAGGCAGGATGGAGGGTTGGGGCCAACGTCCTGACTTTC

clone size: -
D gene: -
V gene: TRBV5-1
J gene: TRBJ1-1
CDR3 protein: CASSLTGMNTEAFF
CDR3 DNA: TGCGCCAGCAGCTTGACCGGGATGAACACTGAAGCTTTCTTT

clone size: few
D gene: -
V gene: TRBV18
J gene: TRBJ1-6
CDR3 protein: CASSLDSDNSPLHF
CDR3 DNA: TGTGCCAGCTCACTAGACAGTGATAATTCACCCCTCCACTTT

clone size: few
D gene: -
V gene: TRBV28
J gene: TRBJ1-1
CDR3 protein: CASSLAGAMGTEAFF
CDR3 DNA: TGTGCCAGCAGTTTAGCGGGGGCGATGGGCACTGAAGCTTTCTTT

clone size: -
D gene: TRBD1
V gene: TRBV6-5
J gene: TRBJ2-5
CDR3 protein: CASSPRTGSPGTQYF
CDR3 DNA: TGTGCCAGCAGCCCTCGGACAGGGAGCCCGGGGACCCAGTACTTC

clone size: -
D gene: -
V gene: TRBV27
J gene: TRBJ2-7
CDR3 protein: CASVQGNEQYF
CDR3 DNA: TGTGCCAGCGTACAGGGCAACGAGCAGTACTTC

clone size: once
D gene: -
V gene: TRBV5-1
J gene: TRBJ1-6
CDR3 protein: CASSLGGGSSYNSPLHF
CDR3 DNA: TGCGCCAGCAGCCTAGGCGGGGGGAGCTCCTATAATTCACCCCTCCACTTT

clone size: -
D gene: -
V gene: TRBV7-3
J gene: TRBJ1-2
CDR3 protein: CASKKTGQYGYTF
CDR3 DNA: TGTGCCAGCAAAAAGACAGGTCAATATGGCTACACCTTC

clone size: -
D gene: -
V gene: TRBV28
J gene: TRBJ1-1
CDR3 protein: CATKRGATEAFF
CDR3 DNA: TGTGCCACCAAGCGGGGGGCCACTGAAGCTTTCTTT

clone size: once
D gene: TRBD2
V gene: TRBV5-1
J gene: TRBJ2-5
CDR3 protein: CATARGGGEETQYF
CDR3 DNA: TGCGCCACCGCCCGGGGGGGCGGGGAAGAGACCCAGTACTTC

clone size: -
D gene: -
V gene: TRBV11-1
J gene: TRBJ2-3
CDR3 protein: CASSFGILGADTQYF
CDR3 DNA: TGTGCCAGCAGCTTCGGGATCCTTGGGGCAGATACGCAGTATTTT

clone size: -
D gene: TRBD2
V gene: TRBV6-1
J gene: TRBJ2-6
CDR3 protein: CASSVFAAGGSSGANVLTF
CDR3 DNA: TGTGCCAGCAGTGTTTTTGCGGCGGGGGGCTCCTCTGGGGCCAACGTCCTGACTTTC

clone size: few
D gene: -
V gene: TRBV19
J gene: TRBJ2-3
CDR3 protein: CASSPGDDTDTQYF
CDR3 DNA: TGTGCCAGTAGTCCCGGGGATGACACAGATACGCAGTATTTT

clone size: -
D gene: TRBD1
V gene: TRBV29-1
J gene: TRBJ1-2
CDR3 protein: CSVLTTGGGGGYTF
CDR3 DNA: TGCAGCGTCCTTACGACAGGGGGCGGAGGTGGCTACACCTTC

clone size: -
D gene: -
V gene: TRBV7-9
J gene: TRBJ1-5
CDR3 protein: CASSWGTNQPQHF
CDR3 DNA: TGTGCCAGCAGCTGGGGGACTAATCAGCCCCAGCATTTT

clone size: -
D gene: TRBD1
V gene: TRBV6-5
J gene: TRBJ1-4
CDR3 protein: CASSYSLGQGSEKLFF
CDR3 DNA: TGTGCCAGCAGTTACTCTTTGGGACAGGGGAGCGAAAAACTGTTTTTT

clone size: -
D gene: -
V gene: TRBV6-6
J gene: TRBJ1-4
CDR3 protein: CASGGRTNEKLFF
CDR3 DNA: TGTGCCAGCGGGGGGAGAACTAATGAAAAACTGTTTTTT